The 17 T cell receptor beta chains listed next were all sequenced from one sample in a study of blood T cell repertoires in COVID-19. The method was immunoSEQ multiplex PCR; TCRdb's version includes in-frame clones alone and lacks a portion of them. The sample consists of a few hundred thousand clones, more than 80% of them appearing once. Source material: peripheral blood. The source is an elderly woman with acute or convalescent COVID-19.

The chain has TRBV5-1 and TRBJ1-6, with TRBD1 as a possible D gene (6 bases). CDR3 length equals 14 residues. V shed 0 bases and J shed 7 bases, with 8 bases lying between them. CDR1 is SGHRS and CDR2 is YFSETQ in the germline V gene. The CDR3 bases are TGCGCCAGCAGCTTGGACAGGGAAAATTCACCCCTCCACTTT. Its protein product is CASSLDRENSPLHF.

The rearrangement links TRBV5-1 to TRBJ2-7; D unresolved. The V and J ends lost 0 bases and 6 bases respectively, with 16 bases between them. Per the germline V gene, CDR1 is SGHRS and CDR2 is YFSETQ. The CDR3 covers 15 residues. As DNA, the CDR3 is TGCGCCAGCAGCTTGGCCTTTACGGCGGCGGCCGAGCAGTACTTC. This gives the protein CASSLAFTAAAEQYF.

The chain combines TRBV5-4 with TRBJ2-5; 7 bases match TRBD1. V lost 0 bases, J lost 2 bases, and 4 bases stayed unmatched. Germline CDR1 reads SGHNT; CDR2 reads YYREEE (reference sequence). The CDR3 runs to 15 residues. The CDR3 nucleotides are TGTGCCAGCAGCTTGGACAGGGGTGGACAAGAGACCCAGTACTTC. This codes for CASSLDRGGQETQYF.

The chain recombines TRBV9 with TRBJ2-5; D is unresolved. V lost 0 bases, J lost 2 bases, and 11 bases lay in between. Germline lookup yields CDR1 SGDLS and CDR2 YYNGEE. The CDR3 consists of 15 residues. In DNA form, the CDR3 reads TGTGCCAGCAGCGTAGGGGCTAACACACAAGAGACCCAGTACTTC. It yields the protein CASSVGANTQETQYF.

The rearrangement joins TRBV7-8 to TRBJ2-2, with 7 bases fitting TRBD1. The junction had 9 bases not matched to a gene; V was cut back by 8 bases and J by 3 bases. This CDR3 is built from 15 residues. The germline V gene has CDR1 SGHVS and CDR2 FQNEAQ. The CDR3 region is CASLGGLGYTGELFF. CDR3 DNA: TGTGCCAGCTTAGGGGGCCTGGGGTACACCGGGGAGCTGTTTTTT. Full variable domain (missing parts from reference TRBV7-8 and TRBJ2-2): GAGVSQSPRYKVAKRGQDVALRCDPISGHVSLFWYQQALGQGPEFLTYFQNEAQLDKSGLPSDRFFAERPEGSVSTLKIQRTQQEDSAVYLCASLGGLGYTGELFFGEGSRLTVL.

The chain joins TRBV5-1 to TRBJ1-5; tentatively, D is TRBD1 (5 bases). The germline V gene has CDR1 SGHRS and CDR2 YFSETQ. Between the trimmed V and J ends, which lost 4 bases and 11 bases, there was a span of 19 bases. The CDR3 extends over 14 amino acids. The CDR3 nucleotides read TGCGCCAGCAGCCCGGACCCGGGACTCAACGCCCAGCATTTT. This translates into CASSPDPGLNAQHF.

The genes are TRBV19 and TRBJ2-1; 10 bases agree with TRBD2. CDR1 and CDR2 (germline): LNHDA, SQIVND (reference sequence). The CDR3 sequence is 16 residues long. V shed 1 base and J 5 bases; nucleotides not matched to a gene: 5. Here the CDR3 DNA reads TGTGCCAGTAGTATAGCTAGCGGGAGTCCCCACAATGAGCAGTTCTTC. It encodes CASSIASGSPHNEQFF.

The chain has TRBV4-3 and TRBJ2-1; the match to TRBD1 covers 11 bases. This CDR3 contains 17 residues. After removal of 0 bases from V and 9 bases from J, the junction contained 10 bases not matched to a gene. Per the germline V gene, CDR1 is LGHNA and CDR2 is YSLEER. CDR3 region: CASSQDHGTGGRVEQFF. CDR3 nucleotide sequence: TGCGCCAGCAGCCAAGATCACGGGACAGGGGGACGCGTTGAGCAGTTCTTC.

The chain is built from TRBV9 and TRBJ2-2; the match to TRBD2 covers 8 bases. V gave up 2 bases and J gave up 1 base; unmatched junction bases: 1. The CDR3 has 15 residues. CDR1 and CDR2 (germline): SGDLS, YYNGEE. The DNA of the CDR3 is TGTGCCAGCAGCGTCCGGGGGGGGAACACCGGGGAGCTGTTTTTT. Protein sequence: CASSVRGGNTGELFF.

The chain recombines TRBV11-3 with TRBJ2-5, with 7 bases that match TRBD2. The CDR3 runs to 13 residues. The germline V gene encodes CDR1 SGHNT and CDR2 YENEEA. J lost 4 bases, V lost 5 bases, and 4 bases had no gene match. This chain's CDR3 is CASSGTGGETQYF. For the CDR3, the DNA is TGTGCCAGCAGCGGAACGGGAGGAGAGACCCAGTACTTC.

J is TRBJ1-5 and V is TRBV19; the D gene is possibly TRBD1 (6 bases). The V end lost 3 bases, the J end lost 2 bases, and 14 bases lay between the germline ends. The CDR3 spans 16 residues. Per germline, CDR1 LNHDA and CDR2 SQIVND (reference sequence). Written as DNA, the CDR3 is TGTGCCAGTAGTATGGGGCAGGGGCTGGGCAATCAGCCCCAGCATTTT. Translation gives CASSMGQGLGNQPQHF.

J is TRBJ2-7 and V is TRBV10-1, with a possible D match to TRBD2 (6 bases). The ends were cut back, 0 bases at V and 3 bases at J, with 12 bases in the middle. Looked up from germline, CDR1 is WNHNN and CDR2 is SYGVQD (reference sequence). The CDR3 loop spans 15 amino acids. The CDR3 is CASSESGSGVYEQYF. The CDR3 nucleotides read TGCGCCAGCAGTGAGTCGGGTAGCGGCGTCTACGAGCAGTACTTC.

In this sample, this clone turned up once. Other DNA sequences in this sample translate to the same CDR3. The gene calls are TRBV9 and TRBJ2-7; 8 bases are shared with TRBD2. From germline, CDR1 is SGDLS and CDR2 YYNGEE. The length of the CDR3 is 15 residues. V shed 2 bases, J shed 1 base, and the junction held 5 bases outside the gene matches. CDR3 residues: CASSVGTSGSYEQYF. The CDR3, as DNA: TGTGCCAGCAGCGTCGGAACTAGCGGTTCCTACGAGCAGTACTTC.

The gene calls are TRBV2 and TRBJ2-7; 9 bases are a match to TRBD1. The CDR3 covers 14 residues. The germline gives CDR1 SNHLY, CDR2 FYNNEI. The J segment lost 3 bases and the V segment lost 6 bases, leaving 6 bases of the junction unmatched. The CDR3 coding sequence is TGTGCCAGCAGGGCAACAGGGGGCAGCTACGAGCAGTACTTC. Translated, it gives CASRATGGSYEQYF.

The V call is TRBV7-2, the J call TRBJ1-2; no clear D. V was cut by 4 bases and J by 4 bases, with 13 bases left in between. The length of the CDR3 is 14 residues. CDR1 SGHTA and CDR2 FQGNSA come from the germline V gene. CDR3 sequence: CASSSGLGIYGYTF. For the CDR3, the DNA is TGTGCCAGCAGCTCTGGACTGGGAATCTATGGCTACACCTTC.

This clone has at least ten counts. The chain uses TRBV6-1 and TRBJ1-2, with 12 bases that match TRBD1. The ends lost 3 bases at V and 10 bases at J; junction bases unmatched: 12. The CDR3 contains 16 residues. Germline assignment: CDR1 MNHNS and CDR2 SASEGT. The CDR3, as DNA: TGTGCCAGCAGTGATGGCGACCGGGACAGGGGGCGTTCCTACACCTTC. Protein sequence: CASSDGDRDRGRSYTF.

J is TRBJ2-5 and V is TRBV5-1, with 7 bases aligning to TRBD2. Germline assignment: CDR1 SGHRS and CDR2 YFSETQ. The junction had 4 bases not matched to a gene; V was cut back by 2 bases and J by 3 bases. The CDR3 is 14 amino acids. CDR3 protein: CASSLGDYEETQYF. As DNA, the CDR3 is TGCGCCAGCAGCTTAGGGGACTACGAAGAGACCCAGTACTTC.